These 11 T cell receptor beta chains were sequenced from one sample in a study of beta chain features in type 1 diabetes. Since all of the isolated RNA was reverse transcribed, expressed TCRB transcripts were what got sequenced. Libraries were prepared by immunoSEQ multiplex PCR; TCRdb keeps only in-frame clonotypes and omits some of them. The table shows about 250,000 clones, with 12% to 15% occurring only once. Sequencing used naive CD4+ T cells from blood. The receptors were gathered from a woman between 40 and 50 years old in good health.

The chain links TRBV2 to TRBJ2-3; TRBD2 matches 7 bases. The germline gives CDR1 SNHLY, CDR2 FYNNEI. There are 15 residues in the CDR3. V gave up 6 bases and J gave up 6 bases; unmatched junction bases: 12. CDR3 coding DNA: TGTGCCAGCAGGGGGAGCGGGGCATGGGGGGATACGCAGTATTTT. Its translation: CASRGSGAWGDTQYF.

This chain joins TRBV4-2 and TRBJ1-2; TRBD1 agrees at 7 bases. Per the germline V gene, CDR1 is LGHNA and CDR2 is YNFKEQ. The CDR3 covers 15 residues. The junction had 13 bases not matched to a gene; V was cut back by 2 bases and J by 10 bases. CDR3: CASSQLLDREPAYTF. In DNA form, the CDR3 reads TGTGCCAGCAGCCAACTTCTAGACAGGGAACCTGCCTACACCTTC.

The gene calls are TRBV27 and TRBJ2-3; 9 nucleotides align to TRBD1. V lost 5 bases to trimming and J lost 2 bases; unmatched junction nucleotides: 5. CDR1 is MNHEY, CDR2 SMNVEV, per germline (reference sequence). This CDR3 contains 15 residues. This CDR3 is CASSLRDRDTDTQYF. As DNA, the CDR3 is TGTGCCAGCAGTCTCCGGGACAGGGACACAGATACGCAGTATTTT.

This clone was seen more than once but under ten times. The rearrangement links TRBV11-1 to TRBJ2-1, with TRBD1 matching over 7 bases. Trimming at V came to 8 bases and at J to 7 bases, leaving 11 bases not matched to a gene. This CDR3 spans 14 amino acids. Germline V gene sequence: CDR1 SGHAT, CDR2 FQDESV (reference sequence). The CDR3 DNA is TGTGCCAGCGCAGGACGACAGGGAATTAATGAGCAGTTCTTC. Protein product: CASAGRQGINEQFF.

Ten or more counts support this clone. The rearrangement joins TRBV7-9 to TRBJ2-6; D possibly corresponds to TRBD1 (5 bases). The V gene lost 5 bases and the J gene lost 6 bases, with 14 bases spanning the gap. Per the germline V gene, CDR1 is SEHNR and CDR2 is FQNEAQ (reference sequence). The CDR3 totals 15 residues. Here the CDR3 reads CASSPGRDPANVLTF. For the CDR3, the DNA is TGTGCCAGCAGCCCTGGCAGGGATCCGGCCAACGTCCTGACTTTC.

The rearrangement joins TRBV5-6 to TRBJ1-1; D is uncertain. V was trimmed by 5 bases and J by 2 bases, leaving 13 bases between them. The CDR3 is 14 amino acids. Germline CDR1 reads SGHDT; CDR2 reads YYEEEE. CDR3 DNA: TGTGCCAGCAGAGGCGGCGCGGTAAACACTGAAGCTTTCTTT. This codes for CASRGGAVNTEAFF.

V and J are TRBV4-1 and TRBJ2-5; possible D gene TRBD2, 6 bases. Germline values: CDR1 MGHRA, CDR2 YSYEKL. With 4 bases removed from V and 4 bases from J, the gap between germline ends came to 10 bases. The CDR3 is 13 amino acids. The CDR3 here is CASSPSSVETQYF. DNA of the CDR3: TGCGCCAGCAGCCCTTCTAGCGTAGAGACCCAGTACTTC.

The rearrangement joins TRBV6-5 to TRBJ1-1; 9 bases align to TRBD1. V was clipped by 4 bases and J by 4 bases; unmatched bases: 10. The germline gives CDR1 MNHEY, CDR2 SVGAGI. The CDR3 length is 16 residues. DNA of the CDR3: TGTGCCAGCAGTTGGGACAGGGCTTCCTATGGCACTGAAGCTTTCTTT. Translation gives CASSWDRASYGTEAFF.

This clone appeared a few times. V is TRBV7-2 and J is TRBJ1-2; TRBD1 aligns across 7 bases. Per the germline V gene, CDR1 is SGHTA and CDR2 is FQGNSA. V lost 1 base to trimming and J lost 5 bases; unmatched junction nucleotides: 4. The CDR3 spans 14 residues. The CDR3 DNA follows: TGTGCCAGCAGCTTAGAAAACAGGGGATATGGCTACACCTTC. Protein sequence: CASSLENRGYGYTF.

The rearrangement joins TRBV5-1 to TRBJ2-7; D is uncertain. CDR1 is SGHRS, CDR2 YFSETQ, per germline. V was clipped by 1 base and J by 4 bases, with 6 bases between them. The CDR3 contains 12 residues. The DNA for the CDR3 is TGCGCCAGCAGCTTGTCGGTGTACGAGCAGTACTTC. This translates into CASSLSVYEQYF.

This chain links TRBV7-9 with TRBJ1-6; D is ambiguous. This CDR3 has 13 amino acids. Germline values: CDR1 SEHNR, CDR2 FQNEAQ (reference sequence). The germline V and J ends were trimmed by 11 bases and 6 bases, with 14 bases remaining between them. The CDR3 region has the DNA TGTGCCTCCGGGGAATCGGTTAATTCACCCCTCCACTTT. Translating it yields CASGESVNSPLHF.